A selection of T cell receptor beta chains follows, all from one sample in a study of graft-versus-host responses after intestinal transplantation. What these receptors recognize is not known. Here immunoSEQ multiplex PCR was the method, and the copy in TCRdb shows in-frame clones only, minus some. The table has around 45,000 clones, around 90% seen once. The input for sequencing was unstimulated CD4+ T cells sorted from spleen or lymph node cells, taken before transplant. Receptors were obtained from a human donor who was the organ donor for an intestinal transplant. CDR3s include the opening cysteine and the closing phenylalanine or tryptophan. A D gene is named only where the DNA matches it firmly. Part of the rows lack a size; the others show once, few, many or a class for expanded clones.

V gene: TRBV28; clone size: NA; J gene: TRBJ1-4; D gene: NA; CDR3 DNA: TGTGCCAGCAGTTTTCTGTTCTACAGGACTAATGAAAAACTGTTTTTT; CDR3 protein: CASSFLFYRTNEKLFF
V gene: TRBV10-3; clone size: NA; J gene: TRBJ2-6; D gene: NA; CDR3 DNA: TGTGCCCCAAAACAGAACTCTGGGGCCAACGTCCTGACTTTC; CDR3 protein: CAPKQNSGANVLTF
V gene: TRBV21-1; clone size: NA; J gene: TRBJ2-2; D gene: NA; CDR3 DNA: TGTGCCAGCAGCAGTAGGACTAGCGGGAGGAGTACCGGGGAGCTGTTTTTT; CDR3 protein: CASSSRTSGRSTGELFF
V gene: TRBV10-2; clone size: NA; J gene: TRBJ1-2; D gene: NA; CDR3 DNA: TGCGCCAGCATCAGTGGGGCGCGGGATGGCTACACCTTC; CDR3 protein: CASISGARDGYTF
V gene: TRBV7-2; clone size: NA; J gene: TRBJ2-7; D gene: TRBD2; CDR3 DNA: TGTGCCAGCAGCTTAGTGGGTAGCGGGAGGAACTACGAGCAGTACTTC; CDR3 protein: CASSLVGSGRNYEQYF
V gene: TRBV6-6; clone size: NA; J gene: TRBJ1-2; D gene: NA; CDR3 DNA: TGTGCCAGCAGTTCCTCCTCCACCAACTATGGCTACACCTTC; CDR3 protein: CASSSSSTNYGYTF
V gene: TRBV6-6; clone size: NA; J gene: TRBJ2-7; D gene: NA; CDR3 DNA: TGTGCCAGCAGTTACTCCGACGGCTACGAGCAGTACTTC; CDR3 protein: CASSYSDGYEQYF
V gene: TRBV6-6; clone size: NA; J gene: TRBJ2-2; D gene: NA; CDR3 DNA: TGTGCCAGCAGTTACAAAGGGGGTGACACCGGGGAGCTGTTTTTT; CDR3 protein: CASSYKGGDTGELFF
V gene: TRBV14; clone size: few; J gene: TRBJ1-5; D gene: NA; CDR3 DNA: TGTGCCAGCAGCCAAAATCCGGGGAGTGAGCAATCAGCCCAGCATTTT; CDR3 protein: CASSQNPGSEQSAQHF
V gene: TRBV5-1; clone size: NA; J gene: TRBJ2-1; D gene: TRBD2; CDR3 DNA: TGCGCCAGCAGCTTGGGGAGGGCGGGACTAGGGATCCATGAGCAGTTCTTC; CDR3 protein: CASSLGRAGLGIHEQFF
V gene: TRBV4-2; clone size: NA; J gene: TRBJ2-3; D gene: NA; CDR3 DNA: TGTGCCAGCAGCCAAGATTCTCCGGGTATGGATACGCAGTATTTT; CDR3 protein: CASSQDSPGMDTQYF
V gene: TRBV2; clone size: NA; J gene: TRBJ1-1; D gene: NA; CDR3 DNA: TGTGCCAGCCGTGACAGGTCCTTT; CDR3 protein: CASRDRSF
V gene: TRBV14; clone size: few; J gene: TRBJ1-5; D gene: TRBD1; CDR3 DNA: TGTGCCAGCAGCCAAACAGGGGGCAATCAGCCCCAGCATTTT; CDR3 protein: CASSQTGGNQPQHF
V gene: TRBV21-1; clone size: NA; J gene: TRBJ1-5; D gene: NA; CDR3 DNA: TGTGCCAGCAGCACGGCGGACAGAGTGGGAAATCAGCCCCAGCATTTT; CDR3 protein: CASSTADRVGNQPQHF
V gene: TRBV5-5; clone size: NA; J gene: TRBJ2-1; D gene: TRBD2; CDR3 DNA: TGTGCCAGCAGCTGGCGGACTAGCGGGAGGGCCTACAATGAGCAGTTCTTC; CDR3 protein: CASSWRTSGRAYNEQFF
V gene: TRBV7-2; clone size: NA; J gene: TRBJ2-2; D gene: TRBD1; CDR3 DNA: TGTGCCAGCAGCATACGGACAGGGGGCATCGGGGAGCTGTTTTTT; CDR3 protein: CASSIRTGGIGELFF
V gene: TRBV19; clone size: NA; J gene: TRBJ2-1; D gene: TRBD2; CDR3 DNA: TGTGCCAGTAGTATAGATTACAGCGGGAGGGGTAATGAGCAGTTCTTC; CDR3 protein: CASSIDYSGRGNEQFF
V gene: TRBV25-1; clone size: NA; J gene: TRBJ2-7; D gene: TRBD1; CDR3 DNA: TGTGCCAGCGGTGGGACAGGGGGCATTGGGGAGCAGTACTTC; CDR3 protein: CASGGTGGIGEQYF
V gene: TRBV27; clone size: NA; J gene: TRBJ1-1; D gene: NA; CDR3 DNA: TGTGCCAGCAGTCCCAGGGGTGTGTTGAGTAACACTGAAGCTTTCTTT; CDR3 protein: CASSPRGVLSNTEAFF
V gene: TRBV30; clone size: NA; J gene: TRBJ1-6; D gene: NA; CDR3 DNA: TGTGCCTGGAGCGACTATAATAATTCACCCCTCCACTTT; CDR3 protein: CAWSDYNNSPLHF
V gene: TRBV14; clone size: NA; J gene: TRBJ1-5; D gene: NA; CDR3 DNA: TGTGCCAGCAGCCAAGGACACAATCAGCCCCAGCATTTT; CDR3 protein: CASSQGHNQPQHF
V gene: TRBV6-5; clone size: NA; J gene: TRBJ1-6; D gene: NA; CDR3 DNA: TGTGCCAGCAGTTACTCGGACAGCTCCTATAATTCACCCCTCCACTTT; CDR3 protein: CASSYSDSSYNSPLHF
V gene: TRBV18; clone size: NA; J gene: TRBJ2-2; D gene: TRBD2; CDR3 DNA: TGTGCCAGCTCACCACCGAGCTTCACTAGCGGGAACACCGGGGAGCTGTTTTTT; CDR3 protein: CASSPPSFTSGNTGELFF
V gene: TRBV27; clone size: NA; J gene: TRBJ2-6; D gene: NA; CDR3 DNA: TGTGCCAGCAGTTCGCTCCCGTTCTCTGGGGCCAACGTCCTGACTTTC; CDR3 protein: CASSSLPFSGANVLTF
V gene: TRBV6-5; clone size: NA; J gene: TRBJ2-7; D gene: NA; CDR3 DNA: TGTGCCAGCAGGTACCGGGGGCAGGACTCCTACGAGCAGTACTTC; CDR3 protein: CASRYRGQDSYEQYF
V gene: TRBV5-6; clone size: NA; J gene: TRBJ2-1; D gene: NA; CDR3 DNA: TGTGCCAGCAGCTTGCCGGGAGCACACAATGAGCAGTTCTTC; CDR3 protein: CASSLPGAHNEQFF
V gene: TRBV4-1; clone size: few; J gene: TRBJ2-7; D gene: NA; CDR3 DNA: TGCGCCAGCGGCACAACCGAGCAGTACTTC; CDR3 protein: CASGTTEQYF
V gene: TRBV7-9; clone size: NA; J gene: TRBJ2-1; D gene: NA; CDR3 DNA: TGTGCCAGCAGCCCCATCGGCGGGTACAATGAGCAGTTCTTC; CDR3 protein: CASSPIGGYNEQFF